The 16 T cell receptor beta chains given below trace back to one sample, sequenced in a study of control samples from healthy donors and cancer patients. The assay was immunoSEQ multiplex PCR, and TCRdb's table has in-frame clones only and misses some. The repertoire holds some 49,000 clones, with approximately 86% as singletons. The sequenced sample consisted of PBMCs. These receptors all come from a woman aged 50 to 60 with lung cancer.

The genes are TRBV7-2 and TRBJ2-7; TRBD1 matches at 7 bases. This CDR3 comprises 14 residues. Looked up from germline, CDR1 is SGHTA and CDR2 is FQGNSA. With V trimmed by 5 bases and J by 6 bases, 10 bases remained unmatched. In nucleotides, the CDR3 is TGTGCCAGCAGCGTCGACAGGGCGGGCATCGAGCAGTACTTC. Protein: CASSVDRAGIEQYF.

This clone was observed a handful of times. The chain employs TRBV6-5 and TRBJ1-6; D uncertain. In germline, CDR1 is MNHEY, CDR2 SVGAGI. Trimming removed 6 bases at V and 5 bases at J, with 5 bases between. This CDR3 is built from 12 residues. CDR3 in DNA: TGTGCCAGCAGGATAAATAATTCACCCCTCCACTTT. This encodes CASRINNSPLHF.

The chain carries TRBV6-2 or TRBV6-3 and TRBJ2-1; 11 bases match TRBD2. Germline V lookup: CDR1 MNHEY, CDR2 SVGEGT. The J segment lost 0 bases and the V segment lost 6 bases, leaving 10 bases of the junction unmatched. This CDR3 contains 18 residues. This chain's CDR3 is CASSTSGGSYSSYNEQFF. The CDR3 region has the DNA TGTGCCAGCAGCACTAGCGGGGGCTCCTATAGCTCCTACAATGAGCAGTTCTTC.

The CDR3 DNA reads as TGTGCCAGCAGCCCCTTAGCGGGGCGATACAATGAGCAGTTCTTC. This translates into CASSPLAGRYNEQFF. The chain combines TRBV6-4 with TRBJ2-1; 8 bases are shared with TRBD2. Germline V CDR1 and CDR2: MRHNA, SNTAGT. J lost 4 bases, V lost 6 bases, and 8 bases had no gene match. This CDR3 comprises 15 residues.

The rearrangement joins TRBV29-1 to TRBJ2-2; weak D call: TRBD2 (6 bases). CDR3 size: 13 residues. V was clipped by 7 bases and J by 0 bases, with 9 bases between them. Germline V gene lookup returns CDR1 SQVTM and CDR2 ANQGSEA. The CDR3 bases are TGCAGCGCAAGCGGGCCGAACACCGGGGAGCTGTTTTTT. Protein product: CSASGPNTGELFF.

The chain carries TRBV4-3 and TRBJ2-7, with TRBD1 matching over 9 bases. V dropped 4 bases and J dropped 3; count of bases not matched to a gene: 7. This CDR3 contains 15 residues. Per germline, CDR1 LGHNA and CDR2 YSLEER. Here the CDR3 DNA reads TGCGCCAGCAGCCTTGGGACAGGGACAGTCTACGAGCAGTACTTC. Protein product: CASSLGTGTVYEQYF.

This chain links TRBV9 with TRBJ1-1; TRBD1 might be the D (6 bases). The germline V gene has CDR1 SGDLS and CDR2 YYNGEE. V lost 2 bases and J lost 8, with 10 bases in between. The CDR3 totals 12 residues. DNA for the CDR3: TGTGCCAGCAGCGTTACAGGGAAGGAAGCTTTCTTT. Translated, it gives CASSVTGKEAFF.

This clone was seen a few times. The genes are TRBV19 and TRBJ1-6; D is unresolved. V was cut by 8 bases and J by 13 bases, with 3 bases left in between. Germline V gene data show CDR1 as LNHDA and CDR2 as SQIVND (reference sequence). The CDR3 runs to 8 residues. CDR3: CASAPLHF. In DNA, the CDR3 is TGTGCCAGTGCCCCCCTCCACTTT.

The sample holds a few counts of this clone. CDR3 amino acids: CASSSPGGSGGASTDTQYF. The DNA of the CDR3 is TGTGCCAGCAGCTCCCCCGGAGGTAGCGGGGGAGCTAGCACAGATACGCAGTATTTT. The V gene is TRBV5-4, the J gene TRBJ2-3; TRBD2 aligns across 9 bases. Looked up from germline, CDR1 is SGHNT and CDR2 is YYREEE (reference sequence). This CDR3 comprises 19 residues. The J segment lost 0 bases and the V segment lost 3 bases, leaving 14 bases of the junction unmatched.

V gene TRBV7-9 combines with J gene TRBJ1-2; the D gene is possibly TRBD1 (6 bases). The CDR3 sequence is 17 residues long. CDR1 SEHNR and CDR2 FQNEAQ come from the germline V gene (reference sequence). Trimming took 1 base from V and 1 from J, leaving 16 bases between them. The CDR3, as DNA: TGTGCCAGCAGCTTAGTCGTAGGGGGAACGATTAACTATGGCTACACCTTC. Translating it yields CASSLVVGGTINYGYTF.

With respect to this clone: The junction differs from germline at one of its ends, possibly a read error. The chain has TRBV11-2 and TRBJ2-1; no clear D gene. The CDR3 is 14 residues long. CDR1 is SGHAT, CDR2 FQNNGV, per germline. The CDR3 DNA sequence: TGTGCCAGCAGCTTAGTGGTGGTCTACGATGAGCAGTTCTTC. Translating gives CASSLVVVYDEQFF. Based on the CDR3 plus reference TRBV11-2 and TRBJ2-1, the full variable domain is EAGVAQSPRYKIIEKRQSVAFWCNPISGHATLYWYQQILGQGPKLLIQFQNNGVVDDSQLPKDRFSAERLKGVDSTLKIQPAKLEDSAVYLCASSLVVVYDEQFFGPGTRLTVL.

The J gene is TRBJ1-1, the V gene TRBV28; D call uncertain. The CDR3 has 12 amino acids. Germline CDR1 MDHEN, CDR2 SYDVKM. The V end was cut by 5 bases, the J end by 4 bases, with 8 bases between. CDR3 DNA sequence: TGTGCCAGCAGTATGATTGGCACTGAAGCTTTCTTT. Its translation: CASSMIGTEAFF.

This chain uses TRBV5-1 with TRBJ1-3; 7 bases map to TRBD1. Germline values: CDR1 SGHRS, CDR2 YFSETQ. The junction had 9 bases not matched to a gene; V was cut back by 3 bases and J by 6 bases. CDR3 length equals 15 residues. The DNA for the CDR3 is TGCGCCAGCAGCTGGAACCGGGACAGAGAAAACACCATATATTTT. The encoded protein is CASSWNRDRENTIYF.

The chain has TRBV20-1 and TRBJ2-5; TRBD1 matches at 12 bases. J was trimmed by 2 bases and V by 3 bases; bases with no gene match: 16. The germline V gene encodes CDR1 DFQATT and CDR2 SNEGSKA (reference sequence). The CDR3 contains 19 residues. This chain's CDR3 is CSASQNIRGQGAGQETQYF. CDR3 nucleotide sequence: TGCAGTGCTAGTCAAAATATTAGGGGACAGGGGGCCGGGCAAGAGACCCAGTACTTC.

The CDR3 protein is CASSPTRGLSNEKLFF. DNA of the CDR3: TGTGCCAGCAGTCCGACTCGGGGGCTTAGTAATGAAAAACTGTTTTTT. V is TRBV27 and J is TRBJ1-4; D perhaps matches TRBD1 (6 bases). With 5 bases removed from V and 4 bases from J, the gap between germline ends came to 17 bases. This CDR3 is 16 amino acids long. Germline V lookup: CDR1 MNHEY, CDR2 SMNVEV (reference sequence).

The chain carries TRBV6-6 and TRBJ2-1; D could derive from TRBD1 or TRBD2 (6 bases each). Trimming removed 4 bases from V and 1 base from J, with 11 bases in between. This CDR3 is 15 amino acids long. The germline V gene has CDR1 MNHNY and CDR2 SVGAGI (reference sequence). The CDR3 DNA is TGTGCCAGCAGTTTCGAGGGGGGATCCTACAATGAGCAGTTCTTC. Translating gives CASSFEGGSYNEQFF.